This record covers a single T cell receptor (beta chain). The target antigen is unknown. A read error may produce the germline difference seen at one junction end. The data originate from a study of blood T cells in healthy people across ages. Study outcomes and limitations: Per million T cells, TCR beta diversity dropped about linearly as age rose.

Primers used in a second PCR of about 6 to 12 cycles were a sample-barcoded 5' primer and a J-beta primer mix. TCRdb reanalysed the 5' RACE reads using MiXCR and keeps one entry per CDR3 protein. Of roughly 500,000 distinct CDR3 sequences listed, 25% to 30% were seen once; the top ten hold roughly 18%. Every donor gave approximately 10 milliliters of peripheral blood. This clonotype was sampled from a woman aged 70 to 79 in good health. The sample was blood.

The CDR3 DNA sequence: TGTGCCAACAGCCAAGGAAATCATAATGGGGGGACCCAGTACTTC. This gives the protein CANSQGNHNGGTQYF. The chain has TRBV4-2 and TRBJ2-5, with D tentatively TRBD1 or TRBD2 (5 bases each). This CDR3 contains 15 residues. Germline CDR1 and CDR2: LGHNA and YNFKEQ.